This TCR beta chain was retrieved from a study of T-cell memory formation after mild COVID-19. Study-wide background: Largely, TCR clusters stayed within a single donor.

V dropped 3 bases and J dropped 4 bases, with 18 bases sitting between them. The germline V gene has CDR1 SGHRS and CDR2 YFSETQ. The CDR3 covers 16 residues. About this clonotype itself: Its antigen is not known.

Via MiXCR, TCRdb re-called the 5' RACE reads, giving one row per CDR3 protein. The sample consists of 390,000 or so distinct CDR3 sequences, roughly 15% of them appearing once. Study-level results: SARS-CoV-2 specificity was not confirmed for second-wave clones peaking on day 37.

The specimen was PBMCs or a T cell subset sorted from them (not recorded which). V usage is TRBV5-1 and J usage is TRBJ2-3, with D possibly TRBD2 on 5 matching bases. The source is a man between 18 and 35 years old who had mild COVID-19 (a few samples of this study predate the infection). Cell type and time point are not known. This chain's CDR3 is CASSWAGVRTPDTQYF. As DNA, the CDR3 is TGCGCCAGCAGCTGGGCGGGTGTACGCACCCCAGATACGCAGTATTTT.